Following are 27 T cell receptor beta chains from one sample sequenced in a study of cytomegalovirus exposure and HLA in healthy donors. The PCR had 60 Vbeta and 13 Jbeta primers. Using immunoSEQ multiplex PCR, the repertoire was profiled, and TCRdb retains in-frame clones only, with some absent. The sample contains roughly 89,000 clones, 80% to 90% of which appear only once. Sequenced: PBMCs. The receptors originated from a woman aged 25-40 years in good health and CMV-seronegative.

This clone was observed a handful of times. This chain links TRBV28 with TRBJ1-1; D gene unclear. Germline lookup yields CDR1 MDHEN and CDR2 SYDVKM. CDR3 length: 13 residues. V was clipped by 2 bases and J by 4 bases, with 8 bases between them. Written as DNA, the CDR3 is TGTGCCAGCAGTTTAGGGGAGGGCACTGAAGCTTTCTTT. This encodes CASSLGEGTEAFF.

This chain joins TRBV19 and TRBJ1-5, with no clear D. The CDR3 sequence is 12 residues long. The germline V gene encodes CDR1 LNHDA and CDR2 SQIVND (reference sequence). V lost 7 bases and J 3 bases, leaving 7 bases between the germline ends. The CDR3 DNA sequence: TGTGCCAGTACGGAGGCCAATCAGCCCCAGCATTTT. Residues: CASTEANQPQHF.

The chain carries TRBV6-5 and TRBJ2-3; D perhaps matches TRBD2 (5 bases). The CDR3 runs 16 residues. V gave up 2 bases and J gave up 0 bases, with 12 bases separating them. Germline CDR1 reads MNHEY; CDR2 reads SVGAGI. In DNA, the CDR3 is TGTGCCAGCAGTTACGTCCGGGAAACTAGCACAGATACGCAGTATTTT. Translated, it gives CASSYVRETSTDTQYF.

V and J are TRBV6-1 and TRBJ1-2; possibly TRBD1 for D (5 bases). This CDR3 contains 14 residues. Trimming cost V 5 bases and J 0 bases, with 10 bases left between them. Germline-derived CDR1 and CDR2 are MNHNS and SASEGT. The CDR3 DNA is TGTGCCAGCAGTCCCCGGGGGGCTAACTATGGCTACACCTTC. It specifies CASSPRGANYGYTF.

The CDR3 protein is CASTLKPPGQGGNTIYF. CDR3 bases: TGTGCCAGCACGCTAAAACCACCGGGACAGGGAGGAAACACCATATATTTT. This sequence joins TRBV5-5 and TRBJ1-3, with TRBD1 identical over 9 bases. The germline V gene encodes CDR1 SGHKS and CDR2 YYEKEE (reference sequence). The J segment lost 4 bases and the V segment lost 6 bases, leaving 14 bases of the junction unmatched. The CDR3 loop spans 17 amino acids.

V is TRBV4-2 and J is TRBJ2-3; D unclear. Trimming left V 3 bases short and J 2 bases short, with 15 bases between. The CDR3 loop spans 16 amino acids. Germline V gene sequence: CDR1 LGHNA, CDR2 YNFKEQ. The CDR3 spells CASSQNIGQPTDTQYF. The CDR3 DNA follows: TGTGCCAGCAGCCAGAATATTGGGCAGCCCACAGATACGCAGTATTTT.

The gene calls are TRBV5-4 and TRBJ2-7, with 12 bases matching TRBD1. The CDR3 totals 15 residues. With 4 bases clipped from V and 7 bases from J, the junction kept 9 bases outside the gene matches. Germline V gives CDR1 SGHNT, CDR2 YYREEE (reference sequence). In nucleotides, the CDR3 is TGTGCCAGCAGCCAACCGGGACAGGGGGCATATGAGCAGTACTTC. It encodes CASSQPGQGAYEQYF.

This chain links TRBV9 with TRBJ2-4, with D uncertain. Between the trimmed V and J ends, which lost 4 bases and 5 bases, there was a span of 16 bases. The CDR3 is made up of 15 amino acids. The germline CDR1 and CDR2 sequences are SGDLS and YYNGEE. CDR3 amino acids: CASSPRPTSENIQYF. The CDR3 DNA reads as TGTGCCAGCAGCCCGCGGCCAACTTCCGAAAACATTCAGTACTTC.

The chain carries TRBV19 and TRBJ2-7; 8 bases fit TRBD2. J was trimmed by 3 bases and V by 0 bases; bases with no gene match: 7. CDR3 length: 16 amino acids. Looked up from germline, CDR1 is LNHDA and CDR2 is SQIVND (reference sequence). The CDR3 DNA sequence: TGTGCCAGTAGTATAGATCCGGCTAGCGGGTACTACGAGCAGTACTTC. Amino acids: CASSIDPASGYYEQYF.

The rearrangement uses TRBV5-1 and TRBJ2-5; D might be TRBD1 (6 bases). From germline, CDR1 is SGHRS and CDR2 YFSETQ. V was cut by 2 bases and J by 2 bases, with 10 bases left in between. This CDR3 is built from 14 residues. The CDR3 bases are TGCGCCAGCAGCTTCGGACAGAATCAAGAGACCCAGTACTTC. Translated, it gives CASSFGQNQETQYF.

This chain connects TRBV5-6 to TRBJ1-5; a weak D match, TRBD1 (5 bases). The CDR3 spans 15 residues. V was clipped by 5 bases and J by 5 bases, with 17 bases between them. CDR1 SGHDT and CDR2 YYEEEE come from the germline V gene. The CDR3 sequence: CASRTWGREDQPQHF. The CDR3, as DNA: TGTGCCAGCAGAACGTGGGGCAGGGAGGATCAGCCCCAGCATTTT.

The V and J genes are TRBV2 and TRBJ1-4; TRBD1 agrees at 9 bases. Germline CDR1 reads SNHLY; CDR2 reads FYNNEI. This CDR3 is 15 amino acids long. V was clipped by 5 bases and J by 7 bases; unmatched bases: 8. In DNA form, the CDR3 reads TGTGCCAGCAGTAGACTAACAGGGGGCGGTGAAAAACTGTTTTTT. Encoded protein: CASSRLTGGGEKLFF.

The chain uses TRBV7-9 and TRBJ2-7, with 10 nucleotides matching TRBD2. Germline CDR1 is SEHNR and CDR2 is FQNEAQ (reference sequence). CDR3 size: 15 residues. V shed 5 bases and J 1 base; nucleotides not matched to a gene: 5. The DNA for the CDR3 is TGTGCCAGCAGCCCTCTAGCGGGAGCGTCCTACGAGCAGTACTTC. Translating it yields CASSPLAGASYEQYF.

The rearrangement links TRBV5-8 to TRBJ2-7; 7 positions match TRBD1. The V and J ends lost 0 bases and 3 bases, in that order; junction bases with no gene match: 3. This CDR3 comprises 14 residues. The germline V gene has CDR1 SGHTS and CDR2 YDEGEE. The CDR3 DNA reads TGTGCCAGCAGCTTGGGGGACAGTAGCTACGAGCAGTACTTC. It translates to CASSLGDSSYEQYF.

In its sample, this clone was seen a few times. The DNA of the CDR3 is TGTGCCAGCAGCTGGGACAGGGTATCTGGGGCCAACGTCCTGACTTTC. It yields the protein CASSWDRVSGANVLTF. The chain links TRBV28 to TRBJ2-6, with 9 positions matching TRBD1. The CDR3 has 16 residues. V was pared by 6 bases and J by 1 base, with 4 bases of the junction left unmatched. Per the germline V gene, CDR1 is MDHEN and CDR2 is SYDVKM.

The chain recombines TRBV5-4 with TRBJ2-5, with 7 nucleotides matching TRBD2. The ends lost 3 bases at V and 2 bases at J; junction bases unmatched: 7. There are 15 residues in the CDR3. Germline assignment: CDR1 SGHNT and CDR2 YYREEE (reference sequence). The CDR3 DNA follows: TGTGCCAGCAGCTGGGGGGGAACCGCGCAAGAGACCCAGTACTTC. Encoded protein: CASSWGGTAQETQYF.

The gene calls are TRBV19 and TRBJ2-5; TRBD2 aligns across 7 bases. The J call may not be correct, given that the DNA end is closer to TRBJ2-7. Germline V gives CDR1 LNHDA, CDR2 SQIVND (reference sequence). The CDR3 consists of 13 residues. The CDR3 protein is CASSLAGTYEQYF. CDR3 nucleotide sequence: TGTGCCAGTAGTTTAGCGGGTACCTACGAGCAGTACTTC.

V is TRBV19 and J is TRBJ2-7, with 13 nucleotides matching TRBD2. The CDR3 totals 16 residues. The trim removed 4 bases at V and 2 bases at J, leaving 5 bases unmatched. Germline V gives CDR1 LNHDA, CDR2 SQIVND (reference sequence). DNA of the CDR3: TGTGCCAGTAGTACCGACGGGACTAGCGGGGCCTACGAGCAGTACTTC. The encoded protein is CASSTDGTSGAYEQYF.

The chain recombines TRBV7-2 with TRBJ2-5, with D perhaps TRBD2 (6 bases). The assigned J gene may be wrong: the sequence end matches TRBJ2-7 better. The CDR3 sequence is 14 residues long. The germline gives CDR1 SGHTA, CDR2 FQGNSA. The DNA for the CDR3 is TGTGCCAGCAGCTTAATCGGGGGTGTATACGAGCAGTACTTC. Translation gives CASSLIGGVYEQYF.

The rearrangement joins TRBV6-1 to TRBJ2-2; weak D call: TRBD2 (7 bases). Germline V gene sequence: CDR1 MNHNS, CDR2 SASEGT. The CDR3 runs 14 residues. Trimming left V 7 bases short and J 6 bases short, with 15 bases between. Here the CDR3 reads CASISQGGAGELFF. CDR3 sequence (DNA): TGTGCCAGCATCTCCCAAGGGGGGGCCGGGGAGCTGTTTTTT.

This rearrangement joins TRBV5-4 to TRBJ1-4; 9 nucleotides align to TRBD1. The germline CDR1 and CDR2 sequences are SGHNT and YYREEE (reference sequence). The CDR3 covers 15 residues. V lost 3 bases to trimming and J lost 7 bases; unmatched junction nucleotides: 7. CDR3 residues: CASSSTPGQGEKLFF. In nucleotides, the CDR3 is TGTGCCAGCAGCTCAACCCCGGGACAGGGTGAAAAACTGTTTTTT.

The gene calls are TRBV5-4 and TRBJ1-2, with 8 bases matching TRBD1. Germline V CDR1 and CDR2: SGHNT, YYREEE (reference sequence). This CDR3 spans 15 amino acids. V gave up 0 bases and J gave up 6 bases; unmatched junction bases: 7. CDR3 sequence: CASSLGTGTGNGYTF. CDR3 in DNA: TGTGCCAGCAGCTTGGGGACTGGGACAGGTAATGGCTACACCTTC.

The chain combines TRBV6-5 with TRBJ1-1; a weak D match, TRBD1 (5 bases). The CDR3 consists of 15 residues. CDR1 is MNHEY, CDR2 SVGAGI, per germline. V was trimmed by 6 bases and J by 5 bases, leaving 19 bases between them. The CDR3 region has the DNA TGTGCCAGCAGCCCGACGGGACGGGGGGATACTGAAGCTTTCTTT. The encoded protein is CASSPTGRGDTEAFF.

This chain's CDR3 is CSASGVYEQFF. The CDR3 DNA is TGCAGTGCTAGCGGGGTTTATGAGCAGTTCTTC. The chain is built from TRBV20-1 and TRBJ2-1; D is possibly TRBD2 (5 bases). The V end lost 3 bases, the J end lost 8 bases, and 8 bases lay between the germline ends. The CDR3 spans 11 residues. Germline V gene lookup returns CDR1 DFQATT and CDR2 SNEGSKA (reference sequence).

The chain recombines TRBV2 with TRBJ2-7; possible D gene TRBD2, 6 bases. This CDR3 is built from 13 residues. V was shortened by 5 bases and J by 4 bases, with 12 bases between the two germline ends. CDR1 and CDR2 (germline): SNHLY, FYNNEI. CDR3 nucleotides: TGTGCCAGCAGTACTAGCCCACGTTACGAGCAGTACTTC. Translating it yields CASSTSPRYEQYF.

This clone was detected a few times. The J gene is TRBJ1-1, the V gene TRBV10-2; D not certain. Germline CDR1 WSHSY, CDR2 SAAADI. The CDR3 covers 13 residues. The V and J ends lost 4 bases and 5 bases respectively, with 11 bases between them. This CDR3 is CASSGGAGTEAFF. CDR3 nucleotide sequence: TGCGCCAGCAGTGGAGGAGCGGGTACTGAAGCTTTCTTT.

This sequence joins TRBV21-1 and TRBJ2-5; TRBD1, the table's D call, lacks a check against the DNA. TRBV21-1 is described as a pseudogene. This CDR3 comprises 15 residues. CDR3 in amino acids: CASSLPAGGVETQYF. CDR3 bases: TGTGCCAGCAGCCTGCCGGCAGGGGGCGTAGAGACCCAGTACTTC.